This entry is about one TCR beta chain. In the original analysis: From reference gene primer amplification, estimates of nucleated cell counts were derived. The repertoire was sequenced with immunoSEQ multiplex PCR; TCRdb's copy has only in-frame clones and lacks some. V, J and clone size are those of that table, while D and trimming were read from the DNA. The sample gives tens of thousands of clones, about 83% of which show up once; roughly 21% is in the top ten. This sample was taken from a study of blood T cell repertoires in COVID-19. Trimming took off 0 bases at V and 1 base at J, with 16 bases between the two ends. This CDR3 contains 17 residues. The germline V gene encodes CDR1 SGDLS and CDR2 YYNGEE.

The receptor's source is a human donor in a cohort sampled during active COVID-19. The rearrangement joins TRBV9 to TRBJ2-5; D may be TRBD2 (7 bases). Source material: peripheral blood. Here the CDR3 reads CASSVGGRGRIQETQYF. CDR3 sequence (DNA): TGTGCCAGCAGCGTAGGAGGGCGGGGGCGTATCCAAGAGACCCAGTACTTC.